Each of the 3 T cell receptor beta chains below was sequenced from the same sample in a study of glioma-infiltrating T cells after dendritic cell vaccination. Here immunoSEQ multiplex PCR was the method, and the copy in TCRdb shows in-frame clones only, minus some. The sample records roughly 51,000 clones, roughly 87% being singletons. The starting material was blood, obtained before dendritic cell vaccination. All receptors come from a human donor with glioblastoma.

This chain joins TRBV9 and TRBJ2-2; the D gene is possibly TRBD2 (7 bases). Germline CDR1 and CDR2: SGDLS and YYNGEE. CDR3 length: 16 residues. V gave up 0 bases and J gave up 2 bases, with 11 bases separating them. The CDR3 coding sequence is TGTGCCAGCAGCGTAGTGGGAGGGGGAAACACCGGGGAGCTGTTTTTT. Its protein is CASSVVGGGNTGELFF.

This sequence joins TRBV14 and TRBJ2-7; a weak D match, TRBD2 (6 bases). Germline V gives CDR1 SGHDN, CDR2 FVKESK. The CDR3 covers 15 residues. V lost 1 base and J lost 3, with 13 bases in between. Written as DNA, the CDR3 is TGTGCCAGCAGCCAAGGGGGTGGAGGGAACTACGAGCAGTACTTC. This sequence encodes CASSQGGGGNYEQYF.

The chain has TRBV30 and TRBJ2-3; D gene uncertain. Per germline, CDR1 GTSNPN and CDR2 SVGIG (reference sequence). V was cut by 0 bases and J by 6 bases, with 4 bases left in between. The CDR3 has 11 residues. The CDR3 here is CAWSVSDTQYF. The CDR3 DNA reads as TGTGCCTGGAGTGTCTCGGATACGCAGTATTTT.